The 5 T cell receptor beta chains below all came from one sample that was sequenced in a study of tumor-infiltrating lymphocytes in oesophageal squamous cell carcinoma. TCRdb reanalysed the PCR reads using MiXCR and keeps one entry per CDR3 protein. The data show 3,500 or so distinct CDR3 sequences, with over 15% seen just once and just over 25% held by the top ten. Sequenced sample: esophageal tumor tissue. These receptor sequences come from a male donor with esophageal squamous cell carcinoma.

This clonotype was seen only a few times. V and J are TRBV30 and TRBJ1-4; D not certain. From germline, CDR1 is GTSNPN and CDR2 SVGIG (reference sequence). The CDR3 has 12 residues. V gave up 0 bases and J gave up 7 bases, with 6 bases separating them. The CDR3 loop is CAWSVRAEKLFF. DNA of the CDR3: TGTGCCTGGAGTGTACGGGCTGAAAAACTGTTTTTT.

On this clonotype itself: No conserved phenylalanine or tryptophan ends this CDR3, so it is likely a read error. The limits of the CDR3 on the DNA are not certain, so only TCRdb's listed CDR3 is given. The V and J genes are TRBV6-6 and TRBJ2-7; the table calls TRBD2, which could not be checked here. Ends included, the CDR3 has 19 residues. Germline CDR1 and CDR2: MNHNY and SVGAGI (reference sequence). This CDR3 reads CASSHYSGVGFREGYTFGS.

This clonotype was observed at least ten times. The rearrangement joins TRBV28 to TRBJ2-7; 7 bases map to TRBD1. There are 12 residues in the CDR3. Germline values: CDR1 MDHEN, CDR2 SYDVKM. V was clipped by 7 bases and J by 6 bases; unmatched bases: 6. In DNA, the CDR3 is TGTGCCAGCACCGACAGGGCGGCCGAGCAGTACTTC. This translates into CASTDRAAEQYF.

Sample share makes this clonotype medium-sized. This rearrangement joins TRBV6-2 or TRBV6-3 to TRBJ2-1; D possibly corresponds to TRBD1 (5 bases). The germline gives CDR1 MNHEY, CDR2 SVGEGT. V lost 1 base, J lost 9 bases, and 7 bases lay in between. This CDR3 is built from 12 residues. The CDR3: CASSYFQGEQFF. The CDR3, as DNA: TGTGCCAGCAGTTACTTCCAGGGTGAGCAGTTCTTC.

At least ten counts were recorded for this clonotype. This CDR3 is CASSGRLNQPQHF. The CDR3 coding sequence is TGTGCCAGCTCGGGACGGCTCAATCAGCCCCAGCATTTT. V and J are TRBV27 and TRBJ1-5, with D tentatively TRBD1 (5 bases). V gave up 8 bases and J gave up 3 bases, with 11 bases separating them. The length of the CDR3 is 13 residues. Germline V gene lookup returns CDR1 MNHEY and CDR2 SMNVEV (reference sequence).